The rows below give T cell receptor beta chains drawn from one sample of a study of T cells after yellow fever vaccination. TCRdb used MiXCR to reprocess the 5' RACE reads, holding one entry per CDR3 protein. This table has approximately 250,000 distinct CDR3 sequences, roughly 6.2% appearing once. The source material was CD4+ T cells sorted from PBMCs, sampled on the day of the yellow fever booster vaccination. The origin of the receptors is a man aged 25 to 45 who received the YFV17D yellow fever vaccine. CDR3s include the opening cysteine and the closing phenylalanine or tryptophan. Each record gives: D gene, V gene, clone size, J gene, CDR3 protein, CDR3 DNA. D genes are given only for firm matches. The size field is filled for only some rows; it gives once, few, many or a size class.

>-|TRBV25-1|few|TRBJ1-6
CASSEGAASSYNSPLHF
TGTGCCAGCAGTGAGGGGGCGGCAAGCTCCTATAATTCACCCCTCCACTTT
>TRBD2|TRBV4-1|few|TRBJ2-2
CASSHNVIIGTSAKGGTGELFF
TGCGCCAGCAGCCATAATGTAATCATTGGGACTAGCGCAAAAGGGGGTACCGGGGAGCTGTTTTTT
>-|TRBV7-9|many|TRBJ2-2
CASSTRAGELFF
TGTGCCAGCAGCACAAGGGCCGGGGAGCTGTTTTTT
>-|TRBV7-6|few|TRBJ1-1
CASSLASGLGINTEAFF
TGTGCCAGCAGCTTAGCTAGTGGCTTAGGGATTAACACTGAAGCTTTCTTT
>-|TRBV20-1|many|TRBJ2-1
CSANGPPMNEQFF
TGCAGTGCAAACGGGCCCCCAATGAATGAGCAGTTCTTC
>-|TRBV29-1|many|TRBJ2-5
CSVRGAFKETQYF
TGCAGCGTTAGAGGGGCGTTTAAAGAGACCCAGTACTTC
>TRBD1|TRBV7-8|-|TRBJ2-1
CASSFRRWGTGRNEQFF
TGTGCCAGCAGCTTTAGGAGGTGGGGGACAGGTAGGAATGAGCAGTTCTTC
>-|TRBV5-1|many|TRBJ2-1
CASSSEPSYNEQFF
TGCGCCAGCAGCTCCGAACCTAGCTACAATGAGCAGTTCTTC
>-|TRBV9|-|TRBJ2-7
CASSLEAHYEQYF
TGTGCCAGCAGCTTAGAAGCGCACTACGAGCAGTACTTC
>-|TRBV7-2|many|TRBJ2-1
CASSFTRSTPCHWEQFF
TGTGCCAGCAGCTTTACCCGATCGACACCATGCCATTGGGAGCAGTTCTTC
>TRBD2|TRBV20-1|few|TRBJ2-5
CSARDGGGPRETQYF
TGCAGTGCTAGAGATGGGGGAGGGCCTAGGGAGACCCAGTACTTC
>TRBD2|TRBV15|few|TRBJ2-6
CATSRDGGGSGANVLTF
TGTGCCACCAGCAGAGATGGGGGGGGCTCTGGGGCCAACGTCCTGACTTTC
>TRBD2|TRBV20-1|-|TRBJ2-5
CSASPVRREGLETQYF
TGCAGTGCTAGTCCTGTACGGCGGGAGGGTTTAGAGACCCAGTACTTC
>-|TRBV12-3/TRBV12-4|-|TRBJ2-1
CASSRDIVNNEQFF
TGTGCCAGCAGCAGGGACATAGTTAACAATGAGCAGTTCTTC
>TRBD2|TRBV6-5|few|TRBJ2-6
CASSSSGGASGANVLTF
TGTGCCAGCAGTTCCTCGGGAGGGGCCTCTGGGGCCAACGTCCTGACTTTC
>-|TRBV7-9|few|TRBJ2-1
CASSLAALVNEQFF
TGTGCCAGCAGCTTGGCCGCACTTGTAAATGAGCAGTTCTTC
>-|TRBV12-3/TRBV12-4|many|TRBJ2-3
CASSAAAAGIDTQYF
TGTGCCAGCAGCGCCGCTGCGGCGGGCATCGATACGCAGTATTTT
>-|TRBV20-1|-|TRBJ1-6
CSARAGEWGNSPLHF
TGCAGTGCCAGGGCTGGGGAATGGGGAAATTCACCCCTCCACTTT
>-|TRBV18|-|TRBJ2-5
CATSPTPLQETQYF
TGTGCCACCAGCCCGACTCCTCTTCAAGAGACCCAGTACTTC
>-|TRBV12-3/TRBV12-4|few|TRBJ2-1
CASIEGYEQFF
TGTGCCAGCATCGAGGGGTATGAGCAGTTCTTC
>-|TRBV20-1|-|TRBJ1-4
CSASDRFEGKLFF
TGCAGTGCTAGTGACAGGTTCGAGGGAAAACTGTTTTTT
>-|TRBV5-1|few|TRBJ2-7
CASRSQGAGDYEQYF
TGCGCCAGCAGATCCCAGGGGGCGGGAGACTACGAGCAGTACTTC
>TRBD1|TRBV19|-|TRBJ1-5
CASSANRDRENQPQHF
TGTGCCAGTAGCGCCAACCGGGACAGGGAGAATCAGCCCCAGCATTTT
>-|TRBV6-2/TRBV6-3|few|TRBJ2-2
CASSLLRLSGTGELFF
TGTGCCAGCAGTTTACTCCGACTAAGCGGTACCGGGGAGCTGTTTTTT
>-|TRBV7-7|many|TRBJ2-1
CASSPGEVYNEQFF
TGTGCTAGCAGCCCAGGGGAGGTCTACAATGAGCAGTTCTTC
>-|TRBV5-1|-|TRBJ2-1
CASSLGQINNEQFF
TGCGCCAGCAGCTTGGGACAGATCAACAATGAGCAGTTCTTC
>TRBD2|TRBV4-2|few|TRBJ2-4
CASSQEPSGRENIQYF
TGTGCCAGCAGCCAAGAACCTAGCGGGAGGGAAAACATTCAGTACTTC
>TRBD2|TRBV6-1|few|TRBJ2-2
CASTPLAGSLSNTGELFF
TGTGCCAGCACTCCCTTAGCGGGTTCTTTATCGAACACCGGGGAGCTGTTTTTT
>-|TRBV15|-|TRBJ2-1
CATSRVLGGQSSYNEQFF
TGTGCCACCAGCAGAGTATTGGGCGGGCAGAGCTCCTACAATGAGCAGTTCTTC
>-|TRBV20-1|-|TRBJ1-5
CSAGGQPQHF
TGCAGTGCCGGAGGCCAGCCCCAGCATTTT
>TRBD1|TRBV19|many|TRBJ2-7
CASSLSDRVSSEQYF
TGTGCCAGTAGTCTCTCAGACAGGGTCTCCAGCGAGCAGTACTTC
>-|TRBV4-2|many|TRBJ2-1
CASSQDTGVRGNEQFF
TGTGCCAGCAGCCAAGATACAGGGGTACGGGGGAATGAGCAGTTCTTC
>-|TRBV28|many|TRBJ1-6
CASIAGQENSPLHF
TGTGCCAGCATAGCTGGCCAGGAAAATTCACCCCTCCACTTT
>-|TRBV20-1|many|TRBJ2-7
CSARVPPLAYEQYF
TGCAGTGCTAGAGTCCCACCTCTAGCCTACGAGCAGTACTTC
>-|TRBV7-9|-|TRBJ2-7
CASSARGTGYEQYF
TGTGCCAGCAGCGCGCGTGGTACAGGCTACGAGCAGTACTTC
>TRBD1|TRBV6-1|few|TRBJ1-1
CASRSTGTNTEAFF
TGTGCCAGCAGATCGACAGGGACGAACACTGAAGCTTTCTTT
>-|TRBV15|many|TRBJ2-1
CATSRYSGSSGNEQFF
TGTGCCACCAGCAGATACTCGGGATCTAGTGGCAATGAGCAGTTCTTC